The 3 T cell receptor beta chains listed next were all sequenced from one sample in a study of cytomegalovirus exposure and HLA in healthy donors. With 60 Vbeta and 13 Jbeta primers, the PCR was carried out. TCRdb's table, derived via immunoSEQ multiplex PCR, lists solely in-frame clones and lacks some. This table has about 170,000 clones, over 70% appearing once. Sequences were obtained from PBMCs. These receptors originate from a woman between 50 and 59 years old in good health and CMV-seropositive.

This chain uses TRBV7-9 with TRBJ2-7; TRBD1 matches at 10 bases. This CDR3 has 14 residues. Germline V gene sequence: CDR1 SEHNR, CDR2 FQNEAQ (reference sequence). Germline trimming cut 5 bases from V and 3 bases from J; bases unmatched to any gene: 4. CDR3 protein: CASSTGTGDYEQYF. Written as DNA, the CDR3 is TGTGCCAGCAGCACCGGGACAGGGGACTACGAGCAGTACTTC.

The CDR3 coding sequence is TGTGCCAGCAGTGAAGAGCGCAGCGTTGAAGCTTTCTTT. Translation: CASSEERSVEAFF. The rearrangement uses TRBV2 and TRBJ1-1, with D uncertain. The CDR3 totals 13 residues. Looked up from germline, CDR1 is SNHLY and CDR2 is FYNNEI. Trimming removed 1 base from V and 7 bases from J, with 10 bases in between.

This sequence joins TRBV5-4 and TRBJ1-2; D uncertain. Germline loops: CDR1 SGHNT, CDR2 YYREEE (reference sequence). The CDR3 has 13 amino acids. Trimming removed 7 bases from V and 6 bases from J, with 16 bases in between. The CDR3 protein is CASFSRGRDGYTF. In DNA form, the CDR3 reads TGTGCCAGCTTCTCCCGGGGTCGCGATGGCTACACCTTC.